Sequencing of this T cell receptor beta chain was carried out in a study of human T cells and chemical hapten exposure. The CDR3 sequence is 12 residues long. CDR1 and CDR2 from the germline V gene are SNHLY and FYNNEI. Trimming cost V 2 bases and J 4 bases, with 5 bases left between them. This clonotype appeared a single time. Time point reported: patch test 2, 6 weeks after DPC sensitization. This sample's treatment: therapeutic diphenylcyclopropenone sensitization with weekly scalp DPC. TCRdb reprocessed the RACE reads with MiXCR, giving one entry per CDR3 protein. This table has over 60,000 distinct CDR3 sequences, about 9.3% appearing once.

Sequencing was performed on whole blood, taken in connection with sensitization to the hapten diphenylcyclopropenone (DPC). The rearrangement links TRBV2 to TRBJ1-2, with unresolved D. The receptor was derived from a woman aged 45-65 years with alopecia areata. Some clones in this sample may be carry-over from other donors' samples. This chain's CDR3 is CASSEQVYGYTF. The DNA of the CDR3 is TGTGCCAGCAGTGAACAGGTCTATGGCTACACCTTC.